This TCR beta chain came from a study of blood T cell repertoires in COVID-19. In the study overall: From the United States, Italy and Spain came samples of acute and convalescent COVID-19. The analysed material was cDNA or gDNA that came from T cells, B-cell-depleted T cells, or PBMCs.

This clone was found once. In the authors' workflow: Reference gene primers were amplified, and this amplification served to estimate nucleated cell counts. Repertoires were generated with immunoSEQ multiplex PCR, while TCRdb's copy carries only in-frame clones and drops some. Clone size and V and J calls were adopted from that table, with D and trimming inferred from the DNA. Of 98,000 or so clones in the sample, 87% were seen once. The sequence came from a man aged 50-59 years with acute or convalescent COVID-19. The source material was peripheral blood.

As DNA, the CDR3 is TGCGCCAGCAGCCCGATCACAAGTAACTATGGCTACACCTTC. It specifies CASSPITSNYGYTF. The chain joins TRBV5-1 to TRBJ1-2; no firm D call. This CDR3 spans 14 amino acids. CDR1 SGHRS and CDR2 YFSETQ come from the germline V gene. V dropped 4 bases and J dropped 1 base, with 11 bases sitting between them.